Only a few counts were recorded for the clone carrying this TCR beta chain. Its antigen is unknown. These data originate in a study of breast tumors, draining lymph nodes, adjacent tissues. TCRdb called the multiplex PCR reads again in MiXCR, with one record for every CDR3 protein. In the table there are approximately 300,000 distinct CDR3 sequences, about 33% of which are singletons. Study findings and constraints: Compared with basal-like, luminal-like tumors shared significantly more repertoire with nontumor tissue. Tumors had less TCR diversity than lymph nodes, more than nontumor tissue. Data fit most tumor T cells coming from lymph node, expanding in tumor.

Axillary draining lymph nodes of breast cancer patients supplied the node samples. This CDR3 spans 15 amino acids. V lost 5 bases and J lost 1; bases outside the gene matches: 2. Germline values: CDR1 MNHEY, CDR2 SVGAGI. The receptor was isolated from a female donor with breast cancer. Some clones in this sample may be carry-over from other donors' samples. This rearrangement joins TRBV6-5 to TRBJ2-3, with TRBD2 identical over 11 bases. The sample taken for sequencing was axillary lymph node tissue. CDR3 sequence (DNA): TGTGCCAGCAGTAGGGGACTAGCGGGCACAGATACGCAGTATTTT. Translating gives CASSRGLAGTDTQYF.